A selection of T cell receptor beta chains follows, all from one sample in a study of cytomegalovirus exposure and HLA in healthy donors. Method: immunoSEQ multiplex PCR; TCRdb's copy keeps in-frame clones and lacks some. The sample has 95,000 to 150,000 clones, about 80% seen once. Input material: PBMCs. The receptors here all came from a female donor in good health and CMV-seropositive. Each CDR3 is given with its conserved first and last residue. Each record gives: D gene, J gene, CDR3 length, clone size, V gene, CDR3 protein, CDR3 DNA. D genes are given only for firm matches. Rows may omit the clone size; those that give it use once, few, many or a size class.

>TRBD1|TRBJ1-2|14|.|TRBV7-9
CASSLGTANYGYTF
TGTGCCAGCAGTTTGGGGACAGCGAACTATGGCTACACCTTC
>TRBD1|TRBJ2-7|15|.|TRBV5-1
CASSWGTGLTYEQYF
TGCGCCAGCAGCTGGGGGACAGGGTTAACCTACGAGCAGTACTTC
>.|TRBJ1-5|13|.|TRBV30
CAWSEGEGQPQHF
TGTGCCTGGAGCGAAGGGGAGGGCCAGCCCCAGCATTTT
>.|TRBJ2-5|13|.|TRBV30
CAWGGGGVETQYF
TGTGCCTGGGGTGGAGGGGGGGTAGAGACCCAGTACTTC
>.|TRBJ2-7|16|.|TRBV6-5
CASSYSITGTGYEQYF
TGTGCCAGCAGTTACTCGATAACGGGAACTGGATACGAGCAGTACTTC
>TRBD1|TRBJ2-7|16|.|TRBV28
CASSPITGGRYYEQYF
TGTGCCAGCAGTCCAATAACAGGGGGGAGGTATTACGAGCAGTACTTC
>.|TRBJ1-5|12|.|TRBV30
CAWSVANQPQHF
TGTGCCTGGAGTGTAGCCAATCAGCCCCAGCATTTT
>.|TRBJ1-3|17|.|TRBV12-5
CASGEEPPQGSGNTIYF
TGTGCTAGTGGAGAGGAACCACCCCAGGGGAGCGGAAACACCATATATTTT
>.|TRBJ1-5|13|once|TRBV7-6
CASSRESNQPQHF
TGTGCCAGCTCACGGGAGAGCAATCAGCCCCAGCATTTT
>TRBD1|TRBJ2-2|16|.|TRBV7-9
CASSSTGGTPVRELFF
TGTGCCAGCAGCTCGACAGGGGGCACCCCCGTCCGGGAGCTGTTTTTT
>.|TRBJ1-1|11|.|TRBV29-1
CSVGSSAEAFF
TGCAGCGTTGGGTCCTCGGCTGAAGCTTTCTTT
>.|TRBJ2-1|16|.|TRBV19
CASSREGGGGYNEQFF
TGTGCCAGTAGTCGGGAGGGAGGGGGCGGTTACAATGAGCAGTTCTTC
>.|TRBJ1-6|12|.|TRBV6-1
CASRSINSPLHF
TGTGCCAGCAGGAGTATTAATTCACCCCTCCACTTT
>TRBD2|TRBJ2-3|14|once|TRBV7-2
CASSGRGAGNTQYF
TGTGCCAGCAGCGGGCGGGGGGCCGGGAATACGCAGTATTTT
>.|TRBJ2-5|14|.|TRBV7-2
CASSLAGYQETQYF
TGTGCCAGCAGCTTAGCCGGGTATCAAGAGACCCAGTACTTC
>TRBD1|TRBJ2-3|16|.|TRBV19
CASSTWTGGLTDTQYF
TGTGCCAGTAGTACCTGGACAGGAGGTCTCACAGATACGCAGTATTTT
>TRBD2|TRBJ2-7|13|.|TRBV27
CASSYVAGVEQYF
TGTGCCAGCAGTTACGTAGCGGGGGTCGAGCAGTACTTC
>.|TRBJ2-3|12|.|TRBV7-9
CASTRTEYTQYF
TGTGCCAGCACCCGGACAGAATATACGCAGTATTTT
>.|TRBJ2-7|13|few|TRBV28
CASSPQVVYEQYF
TGTGCCAGCAGTCCACAGGTAGTCTACGAGCAGTACTTC
>TRBD2|TRBJ2-5|17|.|TRBV13
CASSFGLAGGVLETQYF
TGTGCCAGCAGCTTCGGGCTAGCGGGGGGGGTATTGGAGACCCAGTACTTC
>TRBD1|TRBJ1-1|14|few|TRBV5-1
CASSKDRPNTEAFF
TGCGCCAGCAGCAAGGACAGGCCAAACACTGAAGCTTTCTTT
>TRBD1|TRBJ2-7|14|.|TRBV6-5
CASSEGGAMNEQYF
TGTGCCAGCAGTGAAGGGGGCGCGATGAACGAGCAGTACTTC
>.|TRBJ1-2|15|.|TRBV7-3
CASSPSGGGNYGYTF
TGTGCCAGCAGCCCGTCCGGGGGTGGTAACTATGGCTACACCTTC
>.|TRBJ1-4|16|once|TRBV5-4
CASSLGGIGGQEKLFF
TGTGCCAGCAGCTTGGGGGGCATCGGGGGGCAGGAAAAACTGTTTTTT
>TRBD1|TRBJ1-1|15|.|TRBV4-3
CASSQDRGTGRTAFF
TGCGCCAGCAGCCAAGATAGAGGGACAGGGAGAACAGCTTTCTTT
>.|TRBJ1-2|14|.|TRBV7-9
CASSSSTGANGYTF
TGTGCCAGCAGCTCTTCGACAGGCGCTAATGGCTACACCTTC
>.|TRBJ1-4|14|few|TRBV5-8
CASSELGGNEKLFF
TGTGCCAGCAGTGAATTGGGGGGTAATGAAAAACTGTTTTTT
>.|TRBJ2-2|15|.|TRBV27
CASSSSPTLTGELFF
TGTGCCAGCAGTTCATCCCCCACCCTAACCGGGGAGCTGTTTTTT
>TRBD1|TRBJ1-1|15|few|TRBV7-3
CASSAGTGGHTEAFF
TGTGCCAGCAGCGCCGGGACAGGGGGTCACACTGAAGCTTTCTTT
>.|TRBJ1-5|13|few|TRBV7-9
CASSLSGNQPQHF
TGTGCCAGCAGCTTATCGGGGAATCAGCCCCAGCATTTT
>TRBD1|TRBJ1-2|13|few|TRBV6-1
CATSPDRVYGYTF
TGTGCCACCTCCCCGGACAGGGTCTATGGCTACACCTTC
>TRBD2|TRBJ2-7|17|.|TRBV7-9
CASSHEGGMRDPYEQYF
TGTGCCAGCAGCCACGAGGGAGGGATGAGGGACCCCTACGAGCAGTACTTC